Presented here are 14 T cell receptor beta chains from one specimen sequenced in a study of blood T cell repertoires in COVID-19 (TCRdb year 2020). The library was built by means of the immunoSEQ multiplex PCR assay. This immuneACCESS table, as held by TCRdb, lists in-frame sequences with V and J called but not all clones. Of the missing ones, under half trace to an unresolved V gene in checked studies; the others have no known cause. Across this sample there are 270,000 or so clones, with about nine tenths seen only once. Of the sample, about 10% is held by the ten largest clones. The sequenced sample consisted of peripheral blood. The source of these receptors is a man aged 35 to 55 with active or convalescent COVID-19.

The chain is built from TRBV11-3 and TRBJ2-1, with D tentatively TRBD2 (6 bases). Trimming took 1 base from V and 7 from J, leaving 14 bases between them. This CDR3 region has 15 residues. From germline, CDR1 is SGHNT and CDR2 YENEEA. CDR3 coding DNA: TGTGCCAGCAGCTTAGCGGGACTGGGGTCGAATGAGCAGTTCTTC. This codes for CASSLAGLGSNEQFF.

This chain uses TRBV27 with TRBJ1-1, with TRBD1 identical over 7 bases. Trimming at V came to 0 bases and at J to 5 bases, leaving 27 bases not matched to a gene. The CDR3 extends over 22 amino acids. CDR1 MNHEY and CDR2 SMNVEV come from the germline V gene (reference sequence). Written as DNA, the CDR3 is TGTGCCAGCAGTTTATCCCCCCTCAGACCAACGGCAAGGGGGCCCGAAGGGACTGAAGCTTTCTTT. Protein: CASSLSPLRPTARGPEGTEAFF.

The chain couples TRBV25-1 to TRBJ2-1, with 10 bases that match TRBD2. The germline CDR1 and CDR2 sequences are MGHDK and SYGVNS. V lost 9 bases to trimming and J lost 8 bases; unmatched junction nucleotides: 7. The length of the CDR3 is 13 residues. The CDR3 protein is CASRSGGADEQFF. The CDR3 DNA follows: TGTGCCAGTCGGAGCGGGGGGGCCGATGAGCAGTTCTTC.

The chain has TRBV7-3 and TRBJ2-1; 10 nucleotides match TRBD2. This CDR3 is 18 amino acids long. V was pared by 0 bases and J by 9 bases, with 14 bases of the junction left unmatched. Looked up from germline, CDR1 is SGHTA and CDR2 is FQGTGA. CDR3 amino acids: CASSLTPSGSRVGGEQFF. The CDR3 DNA reads TGTGCCAGCAGCTTAACACCTAGCGGGAGTCGGGTGGGCGGTGAGCAGTTCTTC.

The J gene is TRBJ2-7, the V gene TRBV6-1, with a tentative D call TRBD2 (6 bases). The CDR3 extends over 14 amino acids. In germline, CDR1 is MNHNS, CDR2 SASEGT. V dropped 2 bases and J dropped 2 bases, with 10 bases sitting between them. CDR3 in amino acids: CASSEWGVAYEQYF. The CDR3 DNA sequence: TGTGCCAGCAGTGAATGGGGGGTAGCCTACGAGCAGTACTTC.

This sequence joins TRBV27 and TRBJ2-7; TRBD2 matches 8 bases. The CDR3 consists of 15 residues. Germline trimming cut 1 base from V and 3 bases from J; bases unmatched to any gene: 5. CDR1 is MNHEY and CDR2 is SMNVEV in the germline V gene (reference sequence). CDR3 DNA sequence: TGTGCCAGCAGTTTATTTAGCGGGGACTACTACGAGCAGTACTTC. Translating it yields CASSLFSGDYYEQYF.

The chain uses TRBV6-5 and TRBJ2-3, with D perhaps matching TRBD2 (5 bases). The V gene lost 6 bases and the J gene lost 2 bases, with 15 bases spanning the gap. Germline V lookup: CDR1 MNHEY, CDR2 SVGAGI. The CDR3 runs to 15 residues. CDR3 bases: TGTGCCAGCAGCGAGGATAGGAGGACCACAGATACGCAGTATTTT. Its protein product is CASSEDRRTTDTQYF.

The chain joins TRBV5-5 to TRBJ1-1; D possibly corresponds to TRBD1 (5 bases). CDR1 SGHKS and CDR2 YYEKEE come from the germline V gene (reference sequence). V was shortened by 4 bases and J by 5 bases, with 15 bases between the two germline ends. This CDR3 region has 14 residues. DNA for the CDR3: TGTGCCAGCAGCCGGACACTTATCGGGACTGAAGCTTTCTTT. It specifies CASSRTLIGTEAFF. The full variable domain, rest sourced from reference TRBV5-5 and TRBJ1-1, is DAGVTQSPTHLIKTRGQQVTLRCSPISGHKSVSWYQQVLGQGPQFIFQYYEKEERGRGNFPDRFSARQFPNYSSELNVNALLLGDSALYLCASSRTLIGTEAFFGQGTRLTVV.

This rearrangement joins TRBV18 to TRBJ2-5; 12 bases are shared with TRBD1. The germline CDR1 and CDR2 sequences are KGHSH and LQKENI. This CDR3 comprises 18 residues. The J segment lost 5 bases and the V segment lost 3 bases, leaving 13 bases of the junction unmatched. This CDR3 reads CASSPLGTGGELWETQYF. In nucleotides, the CDR3 is TGTGCCAGCTCACCGCTCGGGACAGGGGGCGAACTGTGGGAGACCCAGTACTTC.

Turning to this clone: The junction and the germline gene differ at one end; a read error may be behind it. The J gene is TRBJ1-1, the V gene TRBV15, with D possibly TRBD1 on 5 matching bases. The CDR3 has 15 residues. Germline CDR1 and CDR2: LNHNV and YYDKDF (reference sequence). The CDR3 protein is CATNREKGMGTEAFF. CDR3 bases: TGTGCCACCAACAGAGAAAAGGGGATGGGCACTGAAGCTTTCTTT. The full variable domain, rest sourced from reference TRBV15 and TRBJ1-1, is DAMVIQNPRYQVTQFGKPVTLSCSQTLNHNVMYWYQQKSSQAPKLLFHYYDKDFNNEADTPDNFQSRRPNTSFCFLDIRSPGLGDTAMYLCATNREKGMGTEAFFGQGTRLTVV.

The V and J genes are TRBV13 and TRBJ1-2; D might be TRBD1 (6 bases). CDR3 length: 14 residues. The V end lost 0 bases, the J end lost 7 bases, and 12 bases lay between the germline ends. The germline gives CDR1 PRHDT, CDR2 FYEKMQ (reference sequence). CDR3 sequence (DNA): TGTGCCAGCAGCTTAGGCCGGACAGAGAGTGGCTACACCTTC. It is translated as CASSLGRTESGYTF.

This clone was detected a few times. The chain is built from TRBV27 and TRBJ1-6, with D unclear. The CDR3 consists of 15 residues. The V gene lost 3 bases and the J gene lost 0 bases, with 6 bases spanning the gap. Germline CDR1 reads MNHEY; CDR2 reads SMNVEV (reference sequence). The CDR3 is CASSLGPSYNSPLHF. CDR3 in DNA: TGTGCCAGCAGTTTGGGCCCCTCCTATAATTCACCCCTCCACTTT.

The chain employs TRBV28 and TRBJ2-7; perhaps TRBD2 as D (6 bases). Trimming cost V 2 bases and J 5 bases, with 10 bases left between them. Per germline, CDR1 MDHEN and CDR2 SYDVKM. There are 13 residues in the CDR3. The CDR3 reads CASSLGGSDEQYF. DNA of the CDR3: TGTGCCAGCAGTTTAGGGGGGTCCGACGAGCAGTACTTC.

The gene calls are TRBV7-2 and TRBJ2-7, with D possibly matching TRBD1 (5 bases). Germline values: CDR1 SGHTA, CDR2 FQGNSA. The CDR3 is 13 residues long. Trimming took 7 bases from V and 3 from J, leaving 13 bases between them. CDR3 sequence (DNA): TGTGCCAGCACCCTAGGGGCCAACTACGAGCAGTACTTC. Translated: CASTLGANYEQYF.